The clone carrying this T cell receptor (beta chain) was counted between two and nine times. The data derive from a study of regulatory T cells in long-lasting Graves disease. The germline gives CDR1 KGHDR, CDR2 SFDVKD. This CDR3 is built from 13 residues. V was pared by 6 bases and J by 3 bases, with 11 bases between. Researchers made TCR beta libraries by using iRepertoire HTBI primers and running Arm-PCR on CDR3 regions. TCRdb ran MiXCR on the multiplex PCR reads and lists one entry per CDR3 protein. The profile covers around 500,000 distinct CDR3 sequences, with roughly 13% appearing a single time and roughly a tenth taken by the ten largest. The time point denotes: newly diagnosed GD, antithyroid drugs for less than 3 months. Construction of the TCR library relied on RNA isolated from PBMCs. The same specimen was also included in a second study, on T cells in Graves' hyperthyroidism and ophthalmopathy.

Specimen: peripheral blood mononuclear cells (PBMCs), collected at new diagnosis, from a patient treated with antithyroid drugs. The clonotype originates from a man aged 25 to 40 with Graves disease. The chain links TRBV24-1 to TRBJ2-7; D ambiguous. Here the CDR3 reads CATSPSVYYEQYF. DNA for the CDR3: TGTGCCACCAGTCCGTCGGTTTACTACGAGCAGTACTTC.